This T cell receptor beta chain originates from a study of T cells expressing NK-cell markers. Study-wide background: One of the eight sequenced donors was seronegative, whereas the other seven were HCMV-seropositive.

UMIs were included in TCR beta cDNA generated by 5'RACE template switching. One entry per CDR3 protein, without DNA, is what TCRdb gives after re-calling the 5' RACE reads. The sample shows some 140,000 distinct CDR3 sequences, and over 35% sits with its ten largest clones. With respect to this clonotype: What it binds is not known.

Germline CDR1 and CDR2: SNHLY and FYNNEI. This CDR3 is 12 amino acids long. General study findings and limits: Of the CD8+ T cell pool in roughly six donors, roughly 1.0-7.5% was accounted for by dominant NKG2C+ clonotypes.

This chain joins TRBV2 and TRBJ2-7. This clonotype was obtained from a woman aged 50 to 60 in good health. Sequencing was carried out using blood T cells: a sorted CD56 or NKG2C T cell subset, CD4+ or CD8+ T cells, or bulk PBMC T cells (not recorded which). The chain's CDR3 is CASVGGTYEQYF.